This entry lists 11 T cell receptor beta chains sequenced from one sample in a study of vaccination and CD4 T cells after COVID-19. Their recognized antigens are unknown. The treatment: approximately 9-day PBMC culture with coronavirus spike peptide pools or control peptides (ViraFEST assay). Sequencing of the DNA from cultured CD4+ T cells was carried out with the Oncomine TCR Beta short-read assay. TCRdb reprocessed the PCR reads via MiXCR and lists one record per CDR3 protein. Of 15,000 to 20,000 distinct CDR3 sequences in the sample, over 45% were seen once. The source was CD4+ T cells from blood, cultured in vitro, collected before SARS-CoV-2 vaccination. The receptors originated from a human donor who had recovered from COVID-19.

The sample holds a few counts of this clonotype. The rearrangement uses TRBV19 and TRBJ1-2; D unclear. The CDR3 extends over 12 amino acids. With 3 bases removed from V and 8 bases from J, the gap between germline ends came to 10 bases. Germline V gene lookup returns CDR1 LNHDA and CDR2 SQIVND (reference sequence). The CDR3 bases are TGTGCCAGTAGTATGCGCCGATACGGCTACACCTTC. This encodes CASSMRRYGYTF. Drawing the rest from reference TRBV19 and TRBJ1-2, the complete variable domain is DGGITQSPKYLFRKEGQNVTLSCEQNLNHDAMYWYRQDPGQGLRLIYYSQIVNDFQKGDIAEGYSVSREKKESFPLTVTSAQKNPTAFYLCASSMRRYGYTFGSGTRLTVV.

The CDR3 DNA is TGTGCCAGCAGAGAGCAGGCGATCTTGGGCAATCAGCCCCAGCATTTT. Translation: CASREQAILGNQPQHF. V is TRBV6-1 and J is TRBJ1-5; D gene uncertain. This CDR3 has 16 residues. V gave up 6 bases and J gave up 2 bases, with 17 bases separating them. The germline CDR1 and CDR2 sequences are MNHNS and SASEGT.

The CDR3 DNA sequence: TGCAGTGCTTCGGGAACTCCAGAAGGCTATGGCTACACCTTC. Its translation is CSASGTPEGYGYTF. This sequence joins TRBV20-1 and TRBJ1-2, with D unresolved. Trimming shortened V by 5 bases and J by 4 bases, and 17 bases separated the two germline ends. CDR3 size: 14 residues. Germline-derived CDR1 and CDR2 are DFQATT and SNEGSKA (reference sequence).

This clonotype is a singleton in its sample. This sequence joins TRBV20-1 and TRBJ2-3, with 15 bases aligning to TRBD2. The trim removed 5 bases at V and 3 bases at J, leaving 6 bases unmatched. Germline lookup yields CDR1 DFQATT and CDR2 SNEGSKA (reference sequence). This CDR3 spans 16 amino acids. CDR3 sequence reads: CSAEYGTSGRTDTQYF. CDR3 bases: TGCAGTGCTGAGTATGGGACTAGCGGGAGGACAGATACGCAGTATTTT.

The chain has TRBV10-3 and TRBJ1-1; the match to TRBD1 covers 7 bases. V trimming: 5 bases; J trimming: 0 bases; junction bases outside the gene matches: 6. Germline V lookup: CDR1 ENHRY, CDR2 SYGVKD. The CDR3 spans 15 residues. CDR3 region: CAISQAGTVNTEAFF. The DNA for the CDR3 is TGTGCCATCAGTCAGGCCGGGACAGTGAACACTGAAGCTTTCTTT.

V usage is TRBV9 and J usage is TRBJ1-5, with D unresolved. Germline loops: CDR1 SGDLS, CDR2 YYNGEE. CDR3 length: 14 residues. Trimming left V 0 bases short and J 2 bases short, with 6 bases between. The CDR3 loop reads CASSVGRGNQPQHF. CDR3 DNA sequence: TGTGCCAGCAGCGTAGGAAGGGGCAATCAGCCCCAGCATTTT. Full variable domain (rest looked up from reference TRBV9 and TRBJ1-5): DSGVTQTPKHLITATGQRVTLRCSPRSGDLSVYWYQQSLDQGLQFLIQYYNGEERAKGNILERFSAQQFPDLHSELNLSSLELGDSALYFCASSVGRGNQPQHFGDGTRLSIL.

The count of this clonotype is one. In nucleotides, the CDR3 is TGTGCCAGCAGTTTACATCTCAGCTCCACGGGCACAGATACGCAGTATTTT. Amino acid sequence: CASSLHLSSTGTDTQYF. The V and J genes are TRBV12-3 or TRBV12-4 and TRBJ2-3; D is ambiguous. CDR3 size: 17 residues. Trimming took off 2 bases at V and 1 base at J, with 16 bases between the two ends.

The chain combines TRBV6-1 with TRBJ2-5; 8 bases match TRBD2. Germline CDR1 and CDR2: MNHNS and SASEGT. Losses at the gene ends were 4 bases for V and 2 bases for J; bases not matched to a gene: 6. This CDR3 has 15 residues. The CDR3 loop is CASSATSGYQETQYF. Here the CDR3 DNA reads TGTGCCAGCAGTGCCACTAGCGGATATCAAGAGACCCAGTACTTC.

The DNA for the CDR3 is TGTGCCACCAGCAGAGAAATAGCGGGACCCTACGAGCAGTACTTC. Amino acids: CATSREIAGPYEQYF. J is TRBJ2-7 and V is TRBV15; TRBD2 aligns across 8 bases. Trimming removed 0 bases from V and 2 bases from J; junction bases left unmatched: 3. This CDR3 is 15 amino acids long. Germline-derived CDR1 and CDR2 are LNHNV and YYDKDF (reference sequence).

This sequence joins TRBV27 and TRBJ1-2, with a tentative D call TRBD1 (5 bases). The CDR3 has 15 residues. V lost 5 bases and J 4 bases, leaving 17 bases between the germline ends. Per the germline V gene, CDR1 is MNHEY and CDR2 is SMNVEV (reference sequence). The CDR3 DNA sequence: TGTGCCAGCAGTCACCAGGACACGGCCGGCTATGGCTACACCTTC. Translating it yields CASSHQDTAGYGYTF.

The chain has TRBV6-2 or TRBV6-3 and TRBJ2-1; TRBD2 matches 10 bases. CDR1 and CDR2 (germline): MNHEY, SVGEGT. Trimming removed 4 bases from V and 8 bases from J; junction bases left unmatched: 8. CDR3 length: 15 amino acids. CDR3 bases: TGTGCCAGCAGTTTCTCAGCGGGAGGGATCGATGAGCAGTTCTTC. As protein: CASSFSAGGIDEQFF.